Presented here are 2 T cell receptor beta chains from one specimen sequenced in a study of T-cell memory formation after mild COVID-19. Using its own MiXCR run on the 5' RACE reads, TCRdb lists one record per CDR3 protein. The table includes 50,000 or so distinct CDR3 sequences, approximately 12% detected once. Material for sequencing was PBMCs or a T cell subset sorted from them (not recorded which). The receptors derive from a young man who had mild COVID-19 (a few samples of this study predate the infection). Cell type and time point are not known.

This clonotype came up a few times. V is TRBV20-1 and J is TRBJ2-7; D is possibly TRBD1 (5 bases). The CDR3 covers 13 residues. CDR1 DFQATT and CDR2 SNEGSKA come from the germline V gene (reference sequence). Trimming left V 1 base short and J 1 base short, with 8 bases between. The CDR3 region has the DNA TGCAGTGCTAGAGCAAGGACATCCTACGAGCAGTACGTC. This sequence encodes CSARARTSYEQYV.

This rearrangement joins TRBV7-2 to TRBJ1-2; 11 bases align to TRBD1. In germline, CDR1 is SGHTA, CDR2 FQGNSA. The CDR3 has 15 amino acids. V dropped 5 bases and J dropped 7; count of bases not matched to a gene: 9. The chain's CDR3 is CASSTGQGALRGYTF. In DNA, the CDR3 is TGTGCCAGCAGCACCGGACAGGGGGCTTTACGTGGCTACACCTTC.